This TCR beta chain was obtained from a study of blood T cell repertoires in COVID-19 (dated by TCRdb to the early 2020s). Regarding the research as a whole: The collaborator samples originated in the United States, Italy and Spain and spanned the acute and convalescent phases of COVID-19. The repertoires were released in a freely available public database meant as a resource for research on the immune response to SARS-CoV-2. Where available, HLA class I and class II types were taken from metadata supplied by the sample provider and were not determined by assay-based typing. The dataset comprised deeply sampled blood TCRbeta repertoires from subjects exposed to, actively infected with, or recovered from COVID-19. The material from the prospective study consisted of cDNA or gDNA derived from T cells, B-cell-depleted T cells, or PBMCs. The samples were drawn from the first 160 participants of the ongoing ImmuneRACE study and from 950 to 1,500 subjects provided by 6 global collaborators. The sample metadata nearly always contained a de-identified subject ID, COVID-19 status, age in years and sex.

TCRbeta CDR3 regions were amplified from genomic DNA using the immunoSEQ Assay, a bias-controlled multiplex PCR. In the authors' own workflow: Nucleated cell counts per sample were estimated from amplification of reference gene primers within the assay. Sequence reads were collapsed and filtered to measure the absolute abundance of every unique TCRbeta CDR3 rearrangement. For each sample, productive Simpson clonality was calculated by taking the square root of Simpson's diversity index across productive rearrangements. TCRdb took this table from immuneACCESS and kept in-frame rearrangements with V and J called. Such tables lack part of the clones; where checked against another copy, unresolved V genes explain under half of the gap, and the rest is unexplained. Clonal size and the V and J genes are those of that table, whereas D and trimming came from the DNA. The sample records nearly 350,000 clones, around nine tenths of which are singletons. Of the sample, 7.3% is held by the ten largest clones.

One collaborating source in Seattle enrolled patients during active infection and followed them longitudinally through the course of disease. Collaborating institutions collected whole blood in K2EDTA tubes following their own protocols. For TCRbeta analysis, collaborators shipped samples as frozen whole blood, isolated PBMCs, or DNA extracted from either of those sample types. Points the paper makes about the study in general: How much clinical and demographic metadata was included differed by source and by participant, and the metadata was provided uncurated.

The CDR3 spans 15 residues, from the cysteine through the phenylalanine. Only the CDR3 DNA stays, 45 bases, in frame from base 1. V and J are trimmed by 8 bases and 0 bases, and the gene matches miss 6 bases of the junction. Taken from the germline V gene (reference sequence), the CDR1 and CDR2 loops are GTSNPN and SVGIG. With respect to this clone: It lacks a known antigen. No qualities accompany the bases; no much larger clone lies one base away.

The receptor was isolated from a woman aged 70-85 years with COVID-19, enrolled during active disease. What was sequenced was peripheral blood. The sequence links TRBV30 to TRBJ1-6; 8 of the junction bases match TRBD1. The nucleotide sequence reads TGTGCCGGGTGGACAGGGTCCTCCTATAATTCACCCCTCCACTTT. Its protein reads: CAGWTGSSYNSPLHF.